What follows are 13 T cell receptor beta chains derived from one specimen sequenced in a study of OX40 agonist ivuxolimab in advanced cancers. The assay was immunoSEQ multiplex PCR, and TCRdb's table has in-frame clones only and misses some. The sample lists fewer than 130,000 clones, more than 70% occurring once. The sequenced sample was CD4+ or CD8+ T cells sorted from blood, obtained in a trial of the OX40 agonist ivuxolimab. The origin of the receptors is an adult with an advanced solid tumor such as melanoma, head and neck, liver or kidney cancer.

This clone was seen just once. The J gene is TRBJ2-7, the V gene TRBV13; TRBD2 aligns across 15 bases. Germline CDR1 and CDR2: PRHDT and FYEKMQ (reference sequence). This CDR3 is built from 15 residues. After removal of 5 bases from V and 2 bases from J, the junction contained 1 base not matched to a gene. The DNA for the CDR3 is TGTGCCAGCAGCCGGACTAGCGGGGGGGCCTACGAGCAGTACTTC. Its protein product is CASSRTSGGAYEQYF. The full variable domain, in which reference TRBV13 and TRBJ2-7 provide the parts outside the CDR3, is AAGVIQSPRHLIKEKRETATLKCYPIPRHDTVYWYQQGPGQDPQFLISFYEKMQSDKGSIPDRFSAQQFSDYHSELNMSSLELGDSALYFCASSRTSGGAYEQYFGPGTRLTVT.

This chain links TRBV30 with TRBJ1-5; 10 bases match TRBD1. Germline CDR1 is GTSNPN and CDR2 is SVGIG (reference sequence). J gave up 7 bases and V 1 base, and 4 bases lay outside the gene matches. The CDR3 totals 14 residues. CDR3 nucleotide sequence: TGTGCCTGGAGTGGGGGGACAGGGGACCAGCCCCAGCATTTT. Its protein product is CAWSGGTGDQPQHF.

The chain links TRBV10-3 to TRBJ2-3, with a tentative D call TRBD2 (6 bases). The germline CDR1 and CDR2 sequences are ENHRY and SYGVKD. CDR3 length equals 14 residues. V was shortened by 2 bases and J by 6 bases, with 12 bases between the two germline ends. For the CDR3, the DNA is TGTGCCATCAGTGAGGAAGGGGAGGAGGATACGCAGTATTTT. It specifies CAISEEGEEDTQYF.

The V gene is TRBV2, the J gene TRBJ1-1, with TRBD1 as a possible D gene (5 bases). V lost 8 bases and J 4 bases, leaving 14 bases between the germline ends. Per germline, CDR1 SNHLY and CDR2 FYNNEI. CDR3 length equals 13 residues. DNA of the CDR3: TGTGCCAGCGGGGGACCGGCGGGCACTGAAGCTTTCTTT. Encoded protein: CASGGPAGTEAFF.

This chain connects TRBV7-6 to TRBJ2-1; D gene ambiguous. The V end was cut by 1 base, the J end by 5 bases, with 12 bases between. The CDR3 has 15 residues. CDR1 and CDR2 from the germline V gene are SGHVS and FNYEAQ. Here the CDR3 DNA reads TGTGCCAGCAGCTTAGTAGGCACACTTAACAATGAGCAGTTCTTC. Its translation: CASSLVGTLNNEQFF.

V is TRBV9 and J is TRBJ2-2; D may match TRBD1 or TRBD2 (5 bases each). Germline V gene data show CDR1 as SGDLS and CDR2 as YYNGEE. This CDR3 contains 16 residues. Trimming left V 2 bases short and J 0 bases short, with 11 bases between. This CDR3 reads CASSVGESPNTGELFF. The DNA of the CDR3 is TGTGCCAGCAGCGTGGGGGAAAGTCCGAACACCGGGGAGCTGTTTTTT.

V and J are TRBV18 and TRBJ2-3; 13 bases match TRBD2. V trimming: 3 bases; J trimming: 0 bases; junction bases outside the gene matches: 3. Looked up from germline, CDR1 is KGHSH and CDR2 is LQKENI. The CDR3 runs 17 residues. The CDR3 loop is CASSPGTSGTSTDTQYF. The CDR3 DNA sequence: TGTGCCAGCTCACCTGGGACTAGCGGGACTAGCACAGATACGCAGTATTTT.

The rearrangement uses TRBV11-2 and TRBJ2-7; TRBD1 matches at 7 bases. The CDR3 length is 16 residues. Germline CDR1 SGHAT, CDR2 FQNNGV. Unmatched junction bases numbered 13, after V lost 3 bases and J lost 5 bases. CDR3 nucleotide sequence: TGTGCCAGCAGCTTCTCCCCTGGACAGGCGGGCGACGAGCAGTACTTC. As protein: CASSFSPGQAGDEQYF.

V and J are TRBV19 and TRBJ1-1, with TRBD1 identical over 7 bases. V was clipped by 5 bases and J by 0 bases; unmatched bases: 6. The CDR3 is 15 residues long. Germline loops: CDR1 LNHDA, CDR2 SQIVND (reference sequence). The CDR3 DNA follows: TGTGCCAGTAGTCCCCGGGACAGATTGAACACTGAAGCTTTCTTT. Translated, it gives CASSPRDRLNTEAFF.

The rearrangement joins TRBV27 to TRBJ2-7; 7 bases agree with TRBD1. The germline CDR1 and CDR2 sequences are MNHEY and SMNVEV (reference sequence). CDR3 size: 17 residues. V lost 0 bases and J lost 0; bases outside the gene matches: 8. Written as DNA, the CDR3 is TGTGCCAGCAGTTTATCGGGCGGTTACAGGGGCTCCTACGAGCAGTACTTC. This codes for CASSLSGGYRGSYEQYF.

V and J are TRBV6-1 and TRBJ1-1; no firm D call. There are 13 residues in the CDR3. The V gene's germline CDR1 is MNHNS and CDR2 SASEGT. Trimming took off 6 bases at V and 1 base at J, with 9 bases between the two ends. The CDR3 sequence: CASRIETNTEAFF. In nucleotides, the CDR3 is TGTGCCAGCAGGATCGAGACGAACACTGAAGCTTTCTTT.

The chain couples TRBV19 to TRBJ2-3; perhaps D is TRBD1 or TRBD2 (5 bases each). The ends were cut back, 5 bases at V and 2 bases at J, with 11 bases in the middle. The CDR3 is made up of 14 amino acids. Germline assignment: CDR1 LNHDA and CDR2 SQIVND (reference sequence). In DNA form, the CDR3 reads TGTGCCAGTAGTTCGCCGGGGCTCACAGATACGCAGTATTTT. This sequence encodes CASSSPGLTDTQYF.

V gene TRBV6-6 combines with J gene TRBJ1-1; TRBD1 is a possible D gene (5 bases). Germline CDR1 is MNHNY and CDR2 is SVGAGI (reference sequence). The CDR3 length is 14 residues. V was cut by 0 bases and J by 3 bases, with 8 bases left in between. This chain's CDR3 is CASSYSRADTEAFF. DNA for the CDR3: TGTGCCAGCAGTTACTCCAGGGCCGACACTGAAGCTTTCTTT.